This T cell receptor beta chain was found in a study of graft-versus-host responses after intestinal transplantation. In the study overall: Transplantation in recipients was multivisceral, liver-intestinal, or isolated intestinal. All of the recipients had induction that used anti-thymocyte globulin, then tacrolimus and steroids for around three years. Study findings and constraints: Some patients had graft-donor T cell macrochimerism, and their allografts showed high graft-versus-host to host-versus-graft clonal ratios. In recipient marrow, GvH clones were found, and some appeared first in ileum or blood.

This CDR3 contains 13 residues. V shed 4 bases, J shed 6 bases, and the junction held 3 bases outside the gene matches. CDR1 is WSHSY and CDR2 is SAAADI in the germline V gene. This clone was seen a single time. Antigen: not known. TCRdb keeps only in-frame clones here, not all; method: immunoSEQ multiplex PCR. Of under 100,000 clones listed, 90% are singletons. The TCR was taken from a human patient who received an intestinal transplant, so some T cells may come from the graft donor. V is TRBV10-2 and J is TRBJ2-1, with 7 nucleotides matching TRBD2. The sequencing here drew on PBMCs, taken about 440 days after intestinal transplant. The CDR3 bases are TGCGCCAGCAGTGTTACGGGGGGCAATGAGCAGTTCTTC. Translation gives CASSVTGGNEQFF.